This TCR beta chain was identified in a study of shared clonotypes between healthy human individuals. Study findings and constraints: The genetic and exposure-history diversity represented was limited by few donors.

As concerns this clone: Its antigen is not identified.

Bulk PBMC genomic DNA spanned ten immunoSEQ deep plates. TCRdb's table, derived via immunoSEQ multiplex PCR, lists solely in-frame clones and lacks some. The sample lists approximately 500,000 clones, over 70% seen once, with roughly 13% in the top ten. Every contributor of samples was a Caucasian grown-up residing in Nashville, Tennessee. This clonotype was sampled from a woman in her thirties or forties in good health. Some clones in this sample may be carry-over from other donors' samples. What was sequenced was PBMCs.

DNA for the CDR3: TGTGCCAGTAGCCCCCTTGAGGACTATGGCTACACCTTC. This translates into CASSPLEDYGYTF. V is TRBV19 and J is TRBJ1-2; D remains unclear. The CDR3 covers 13 residues. V was cut by 6 bases and J by 3 bases, with 11 bases left in between. The germline V gene has CDR1 LNHDA and CDR2 SQIVND (reference sequence).